This passage covers 3 T cell receptor beta chains from one sample sequenced in a study of vaccination effects on CD4 cells after COVID-19. Assay used: immunoSEQ multiplex PCR; TCRdb lists only in-frame clones, some missing. The sample includes about 41,000 clones, under 85% of them seen just once. For these TCRs, the target antigens are not known. Using viral peptide pools, the ViraFEST assay grew out antigen-specific CD4+ T cells prior to sequencing. The culture ran for roughly ten days before CD4+ T cells were isolated. Vaccinated recipients, who were negative for nucleocapsid antibodies, had no history of SARS-CoV-2 infection. Here the sequenced sample was CD4+ T cells from PBMCs cultured with HCoV-NL63 spike peptides, taken before COVID-19 vaccination. The receptors shown here come from a human donor who received a COVID-19 vaccine.

V usage is TRBV18 and J usage is TRBJ1-3; unclear D gene. This CDR3 contains 15 residues. Between the trimmed V and J ends, which lost 2 bases and 1 base, there was a span of 9 bases. CDR1 is KGHSH and CDR2 is LQKENI in the germline V gene. The CDR3: CASSPSRRSGNTIYF. The CDR3 nucleotides read TGTGCCAGCTCACCATCCCGGCGGTCTGGAAACACCATATATTTT.

The rearrangement joins TRBV5-1 to TRBJ1-4; TRBD1 agrees at 8 bases. CDR1 is SGHRS and CDR2 is YFSETQ in the germline V gene. This CDR3 is 19 amino acids long. The V and J ends lost 0 bases and 0 bases, in that order; junction bases with no gene match: 10. In DNA form, the CDR3 reads TGCGCCAGCAGCTTGGGAGAGGCCAGGGGGCGGACAACTAATGAAAAACTGTTTTTT. Its translation is CASSLGEARGRTTNEKLFF. The complete variable domain, with remaining parts taken from reference TRBV5-1 and TRBJ1-4, reads KAGVTQTPRYLIKTRGQQVTLSCSPISGHRSVSWYQQTPGQGLQFLFEYFSETQRNKGNFPGRFSGRQFSNSRSEMNVSTLELGDSALYLCASSLGEARGRTTNEKLFFGSGTQLSVL.

The V gene is TRBV19, the J gene TRBJ2-5; D is undetermined. CDR1 is LNHDA, CDR2 SQIVND, per germline (reference sequence). The CDR3 contains 13 residues. The V end lost 5 bases, the J end lost 0 bases, and 7 bases lay between the germline ends. CDR3 in amino acids: CASSGVYQETQYF. The CDR3 DNA reads as TGTGCCAGTAGTGGGGTCTACCAAGAGACCCAGTACTTC.